This T cell receptor (beta chain) originates from a study of shared T cell receptors in the human thymus. Repertoires were generated with immunoSEQ multiplex PCR, while TCRdb's copy carries only in-frame clones and drops some. The sample lists 500,000 to 550,000 clones; about 80% were seen once. The CDR3 is 19 amino acids. The germline CDR1 and CDR2 sequences are MRHNA and SNTAGT. Germline trimming cut 2 bases from V and 2 bases from J; bases unmatched to any gene: 16. This sample also belongs to another study, concerning human thymus T cells. That investigation notes: Resected material from corrective heart surgery provided the thymus tissue analysed. Gene usage (both V and J) appeared biased in thymic and blood repertoires. Related research described strongly overlapping thymic repertoires in unrelated people.

The source material was thymocytes. The V call is TRBV6-4, the J call TRBJ1-1; 8 nucleotides line up with TRBD1. The receptor was isolated from a boy younger than two with a congenital heart defect. The CDR3 DNA reads as TGTGCCAGCAGTGACACTGAACAGGGGGGCCTTAAGAACAACACTGAAGCTTTCTTT. As protein: CASSDTEQGGLKNNTEAFF.